This T cell receptor beta chain was profiled in a study of T cells in tuberculosis. Trimming stripped 4 bases from V and 2 bases from J, with 20 bases between. The length of the CDR3 is 17 residues. Germline V lookup: CDR1 SGDLS, CDR2 YYNGEE. Profiling relied on immunoSEQ multiplex PCR, and the TCRdb table lists in-frame clones only, not all of them. Among tens of thousands of clones listed, about 95% were seen once. Latent tuberculosis screening used tuberculin skin test and IGRA at entry. The sequenced material came from PBMCs. This chain uses TRBV9 with TRBJ2-3; perhaps TRBD1 as D (6 bases). The receptor was derived from a donor aged 10 to 29 with latent tuberculosis or without tuberculosis infection. CDR3 region: CASSISTGRINTDTQYF. Here the CDR3 DNA reads TGTGCCAGCAGCATCTCCACAGGGCGGATTAACACAGATACGCAGTATTTT.